A single sample is the source of the 6 T cell receptor beta chains below, sequenced in a study of cytomegalovirus exposure and HLA in healthy donors. Libraries were prepared by immunoSEQ multiplex PCR; TCRdb keeps only in-frame clonotypes and omits some of them. Found here are some 130,000 clones, approximately 84% of them singletons; the top ten hold around 1.4%. Sequencing input: PBMCs. These receptors all come from a woman aged 30 to 39 in good health and CMV-seronegative.

This clone was found a few times. V usage is TRBV10-3 and J usage is TRBJ2-7; 7 bases map to TRBD2. The V gene's germline CDR1 is ENHRY and CDR2 SYGVKD. CDR3 length: 14 residues. V was pared by 0 bases and J by 2 bases, with 1 base of the junction left unmatched. The CDR3 DNA is TGTGCCATCAGTGAGTCTACTAGCGCCTACGAGCAGTACTTC. Amino acids: CAISESTSAYEQYF.

CDR3 amino acids: CASRNRQGNQPQHF. The CDR3 DNA reads TGTGCCAGCAGGAACCGACAGGGCAATCAGCCCCAGCATTTT. The V and J genes are TRBV2 and TRBJ1-5; TRBD1 is a possible D gene (6 bases). The CDR3 loop spans 14 amino acids. The V end was cut by 6 bases, the J end by 2 bases, with 11 bases between. Germline CDR1 is SNHLY and CDR2 is FYNNEI. The full variable domain, completed using reference TRBV2 and TRBJ1-5, is EPEVTQTPSHQVTQMGQEVILRCVPISNHLYFYWYRQILGQKVEFLVSFYNNEISEKSEIFDDQFSVERPDGSNFTLKIRSTKLEDSAMYFCASRNRQGNQPQHFGDGTRLSIL.

The V call is TRBV5-4, the J call TRBJ2-2, with TRBD2 matching 7 bases. The ends lost 0 bases at V and 2 bases at J; junction bases unmatched: 7. CDR3 size: 17 residues. Germline V gene lookup returns CDR1 SGHNT and CDR2 YYREEE (reference sequence). The CDR3 loop reads CASSLVIAGTNTGELFF. The CDR3 nucleotides are TGTGCCAGCAGCTTGGTGATAGCGGGTACTAACACCGGGGAGCTGTTTTTT.

The rearrangement uses TRBV4-1 and TRBJ2-3, with D maybe TRBD2 (7 bases). The CDR3 is 18 residues long. In germline, CDR1 is MGHRA, CDR2 YSYEKL. V lost 1 base and J 0 bases, leaving 17 bases between the germline ends. CDR3 protein: CASSQGYLGGASTDTQYF. Written as DNA, the CDR3 is TGCGCCAGCAGCCAAGGCTATCTAGGGGGGGCCAGCACAGATACGCAGTATTTT.

The rearrangement joins TRBV5-1 to TRBJ1-2; D is unclear. This CDR3 contains 13 residues. Deletions cut 1 base from V and 0 bases from J, with 4 bases between. The germline V gene has CDR1 SGHRS and CDR2 YFSETQ. CDR3 nucleotides: TGCGCCAGCAGCTTGCTACCTAACTATGGCTACACCTTC. It translates to CASSLLPNYGYTF.

This chain connects TRBV6-1 to TRBJ1-5, with D unclear. The CDR3 totals 15 residues. Germline assignment: CDR1 MNHNS and CDR2 SASEGT. V lost 1 base and J lost 0, with 7 bases in between. The CDR3 here is CASSEEFSSNQPQHF. In DNA form, the CDR3 reads TGTGCCAGCAGTGAAGAGTTTAGTAGCAATCAGCCCCAGCATTTT.